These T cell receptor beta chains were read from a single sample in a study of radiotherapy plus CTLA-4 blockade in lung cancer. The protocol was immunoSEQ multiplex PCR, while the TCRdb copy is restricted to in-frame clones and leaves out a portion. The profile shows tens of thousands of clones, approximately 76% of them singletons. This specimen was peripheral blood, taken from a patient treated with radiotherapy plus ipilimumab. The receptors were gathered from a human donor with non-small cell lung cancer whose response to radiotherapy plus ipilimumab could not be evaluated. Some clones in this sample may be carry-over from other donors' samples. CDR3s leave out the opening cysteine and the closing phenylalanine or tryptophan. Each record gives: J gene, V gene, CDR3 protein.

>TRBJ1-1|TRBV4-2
ASSQVSIAGGLNTEAF
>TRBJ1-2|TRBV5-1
ASSLGAQGYT
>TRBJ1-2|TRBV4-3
ASSQAGGGYSNYGYT
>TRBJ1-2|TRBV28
ASSLSGTGDYGYT
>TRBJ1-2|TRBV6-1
ASLGENYGYT
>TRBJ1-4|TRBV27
ASSTGTPEKLF
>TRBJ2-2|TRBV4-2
ASSQDRTGGTGELF
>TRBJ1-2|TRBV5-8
ASSPFSGRYGYT
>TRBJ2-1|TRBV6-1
ASRDPGQGGEQF
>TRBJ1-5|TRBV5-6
ASSLQGSSNQPQH
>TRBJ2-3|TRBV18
ASSPPVSGVQY
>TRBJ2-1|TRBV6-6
ASSSLAGGSYNEQF
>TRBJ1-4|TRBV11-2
ASSLGAQAAEKLF
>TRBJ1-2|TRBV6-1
ASSATGGFYGYT
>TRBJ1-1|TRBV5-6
ASSLLGVNTEAF
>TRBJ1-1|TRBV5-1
ASSQDTEAF
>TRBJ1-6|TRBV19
ASSLLNSPLH
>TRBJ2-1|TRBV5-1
ASSHGGGYNEQF
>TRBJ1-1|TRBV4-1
ASSQDRSQGTEAF
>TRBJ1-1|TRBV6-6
ASSAQGNTEAF
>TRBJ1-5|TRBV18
ASSLDRVGQPQH
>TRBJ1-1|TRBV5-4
ASSSPKTANTEAF
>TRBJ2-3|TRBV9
ASSVAASTDTQY
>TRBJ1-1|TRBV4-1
ASSQVNRGTEAF
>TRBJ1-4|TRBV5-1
ASSLLGQDEKLF
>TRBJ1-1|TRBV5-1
ASSLTGKTNTEAF
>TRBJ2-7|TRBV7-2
ASSLVGQGPYEQY
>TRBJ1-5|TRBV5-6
ASSLGGGSPNQPQH
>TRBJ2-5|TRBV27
ASSPNFGETQY
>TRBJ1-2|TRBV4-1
ASSQPLSLYGYT
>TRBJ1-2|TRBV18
ASSQQTGAGYT
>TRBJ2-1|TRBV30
AWSASIGGDEQF
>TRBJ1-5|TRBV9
ASSSQGGQPQH
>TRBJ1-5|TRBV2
ASSAGAGAVYSNQPQH
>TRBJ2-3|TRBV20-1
SAPLTDTQY